The 25 T cell receptor beta chains below all came from one sample that was sequenced in a study of cytomegalovirus exposure and HLA in healthy donors. The PCR was carried out with 60 Vbeta primers and 13 Jbeta primers. Produced via immunoSEQ multiplex PCR; TCRdb's table is partial and in-frame only. The table shows some 130,000 clones, with approximately 80% occurring only once. The sequenced sample was PBMCs. These receptors originate from a male donor in good health and CMV-seropositive.

The chain uses TRBV7-7 and TRBJ2-1; the D gene is possibly TRBD2 (6 bases). Germline CDR1 reads SSHAT; CDR2 reads FNYEAQ (reference sequence). V lost 0 bases and J 0 bases, leaving 9 bases between the germline ends. This CDR3 comprises 16 residues. CDR3: CASSLAAEGSYNEQFF. The CDR3 DNA is TGTGCCAGCAGCTTAGCGGCGGAGGGCTCCTACAATGAGCAGTTCTTC.

The chain is built from TRBV5-1 and TRBJ2-7; 10 bases map to TRBD2. In germline, CDR1 is SGHRS, CDR2 YFSETQ. V dropped 4 bases and J dropped 7; count of bases not matched to a gene: 5. This CDR3 is 13 amino acids long. This CDR3 is CASSTAGGREQYF. CDR3 in DNA: TGCGCCAGCAGCACAGCGGGGGGGAGAGAGCAGTACTTC.

The chain uses TRBV28 and TRBJ1-2, with D possibly matching TRBD1 (6 bases). This CDR3 comprises 15 residues. Trimming removed 5 bases from V and 4 bases from J, with 17 bases in between. Germline V CDR1 and CDR2: MDHEN, SYDVKM. CDR3: CASSRGGGAGYGYTF. CDR3 coding DNA: TGTGCCAGCAGTCGGGGTGGGGGGGCGGGCTATGGCTACACCTTC.

This chain joins TRBV27 and TRBJ1-1, with TRBD1 identical over 7 bases. This CDR3 is built from 15 residues. The junction had 6 bases not matched to a gene; V was cut back by 5 bases and J by 0 bases. Germline CDR1 and CDR2: MNHEY and SMNVEV (reference sequence). CDR3 coding DNA: TGTGCCAGCAGTACGGGGGACAGCTTGAACACTGAAGCTTTCTTT. Protein: CASSTGDSLNTEAFF.

This chain's CDR3 is CASSPYANEQFF. In DNA form, the CDR3 reads TGTGCCAGCAGCCCGTATGCGAATGAGCAGTTCTTC. The chain links TRBV7-8 to TRBJ2-1; no clear D gene. CDR3 length equals 12 residues. Germline V CDR1 and CDR2: SGHVS, FQNEAQ. The V and J ends lost 5 bases and 7 bases respectively, with 9 bases between them.

This chain joins TRBV10-1 and TRBJ1-5; 7 nucleotides match TRBD1. The CDR3 covers 17 residues. J was trimmed by 2 bases and V by 10 bases; bases with no gene match: 17. The germline CDR1 and CDR2 sequences are WNHNN and SYGVQD (reference sequence). The CDR3 sequence is CAISNRDSSFCNQPQHF. Written as DNA, the CDR3 is TGCGCCATCTCAAACCGGGACAGTTCCTTTTGCAATCAGCCCCAGCATTTT.

As regards this clone: A junction end diverges from the germline sequence, so it may reflect a read error. The chain is built from TRBV27 and TRBJ2-6; possible D gene TRBD1, 5 bases. CDR3 length: 13 amino acids. The germline CDR1 and CDR2 sequences are MNHEY and SMNVEV (reference sequence). As DNA, the CDR3 is TGTGCCAGCAGTTTCTCTGGGGCCAACGGCCTGACTTTC. Translation: CASSFSGANGLTF.

The chain couples TRBV7-6 to TRBJ2-1; possibly TRBD2 for D (6 bases). Trimming cost V 2 bases and J 4 bases, with 12 bases left between them. CDR3 length: 15 residues. CDR1 SGHVS and CDR2 FNYEAQ come from the germline V gene. The DNA of the CDR3 is TGTGCCAGCAGCTTATCGCGGGGTGCTTACAATGAGCAGTTCTTC. Translating it yields CASSLSRGAYNEQFF. Complete variable domain (other parts from reference TRBV7-6 and TRBJ2-1): GAGVSQSPRYKVTKRGQDVALRCDPISGHVSLYWYRQALGQGPEFLTYFNYEAQQDKSGLPNDRFSAERPEGSISTLTIQRTEQRDSAMYRCASSLSRGAYNEQFFGPGTRLTVL.

The chain employs TRBV11-2 and TRBJ1-1, with TRBD1 identical over 12 bases. The junction had 4 bases not matched to a gene; V was cut back by 2 bases and J by 3 bases. Germline CDR1 and CDR2: SGHAT and FQNNGV. The CDR3 covers 16 residues. This CDR3 reads CASSLRDRGRDTEAFF. The CDR3 nucleotides are TGTGCCAGCAGCTTACGGGACAGGGGGCGGGACACTGAAGCTTTCTTT.

The V gene is TRBV30, the J gene TRBJ1-2; TRBD1 matches at 7 bases. CDR3 size: 13 residues. Per the germline V gene, CDR1 is GTSNPN and CDR2 is SVGIG (reference sequence). V shed 6 bases and J 0 bases; nucleotides not matched to a gene: 4. The CDR3, as DNA: TGTGCCTGCCCGGGACAGTCTAACTATGGCTACACCTTC. Translation: CACPGQSNYGYTF.

CDR3 region: CASSLKGQGYSPLHF. CDR3 bases: TGTGCCAGCAGTTTAAAGGGACAGGGATATTCACCCCTCCACTTT. The chain carries TRBV27 and TRBJ1-6; 9 nucleotides align to TRBD1. Losses at the gene ends were 2 bases for V and 8 bases for J; bases not matched to a gene: 4. There are 15 residues in the CDR3. Germline V gene data show CDR1 as MNHEY and CDR2 as SMNVEV (reference sequence).

The rearrangement links TRBV19 to TRBJ2-5, with D uncertain. V was trimmed by 2 bases and J by 2 bases, leaving 9 bases between them. This CDR3 has 14 residues. Germline V gives CDR1 LNHDA, CDR2 SQIVND (reference sequence). This chain's CDR3 is CASSIINRQETQYF. CDR3 nucleotides: TGTGCCAGTAGTATAATAAATAGACAAGAGACCCAGTACTTC.

This rearrangement joins TRBV14 to TRBJ1-4; 9 bases line up with TRBD1. The V gene's germline CDR1 is SGHDN and CDR2 FVKESK. The V gene end was trimmed by 1 base and the J gene end by 8 bases; junction bases not matched to a gene: 5. The CDR3 runs 15 residues. CDR3 DNA: TGTGCCAGCAGCCAAGGAACAGGGGGCTGGGAAAAACTGTTTTTT. This translates into CASSQGTGGWEKLFF.

This clone was detected only a few times. The V and J genes are TRBV19 and TRBJ2-7; D is uncertain. Trimming removed 0 bases at V and 2 bases at J, with 5 bases between. CDR1 is LNHDA, CDR2 SQIVND, per germline (reference sequence). CDR3 size: 13 residues. DNA for the CDR3: TGTGCCAGTAGTATAGACACAGCCTACGAGCAGTACTTC. Protein: CASSIDTAYEQYF.

The chain links TRBV10-3 to TRBJ1-2, with D perhaps matching TRBD1 (6 bases). The CDR3 extends over 13 amino acids. Per the germline V gene, CDR1 is ENHRY and CDR2 is SYGVKD. The V end lost 2 bases, the J end lost 8 bases, and 12 bases lay between the germline ends. The CDR3 DNA reads TGTGCCATCAGTGAGCAGGGGCTGGAGGGCTACACCTTC. It codes for CAISEQGLEGYTF.

V usage is TRBV15 and J usage is TRBJ1-1; perhaps TRBD1 as D (6 bases). Per the germline V gene, CDR1 is LNHNV and CDR2 is YYDKDF (reference sequence). V was cut by 3 bases and J by 6 bases, with 11 bases left in between. The CDR3 contains 13 residues. The CDR3 protein is CATSSQTGAEAFF. CDR3 nucleotide sequence: TGTGCCACCAGCAGCCAGACAGGAGCTGAAGCTTTCTTT.

This sequence joins TRBV7-3 and TRBJ2-3, with 10 bases identical to TRBD2. Trimming took 0 bases from V and 1 from J; bases not matched to a gene: 4. CDR1 and CDR2 from the germline V gene are SGHTA and FQGTGA. CDR3 size: 17 residues. CDR3 sequence: CASSLTGGTSGTDTQYF. The CDR3 bases are TGTGCCAGCAGCTTAACGGGCGGGACTAGCGGCACAGATACGCAGTATTTT. Supplemented by reference TRBV7-3 and TRBJ2-3, the full variable domain reads GAGVSQTPSNKVTEKGKYVELRCDPISGHTALYWYRQSLGQGPEFLIYFQGTGAADDSGLPNDRFFAVRPEGSVSTLKIQRTERGDSAVYLCASSLTGGTSGTDTQYFGPGTRLTVL.

This clone came up a few times. At one end the junction does not follow the germline gene, possibly because of a read error. The gene calls are TRBV27 and TRBJ2-6; TRBD1 might be the D (5 bases). Germline values: CDR1 MNHEY, CDR2 SMNVEV (reference sequence). This CDR3 spans 15 amino acids. The CDR3: CASSRRFTGANGLTF. The CDR3 nucleotides are TGTGCCAGCAGTCGACGGTTTACTGGGGCCAACGGCCTGACTTTC.

The chain is built from TRBV5-1 and TRBJ1-4; 7 positions match TRBD1. In germline, CDR1 is SGHRS, CDR2 YFSETQ. V shed 4 bases, J shed 7 bases, and the junction held 4 bases outside the gene matches. The CDR3 contains 13 residues. CDR3 bases: TGCGCCAGCAGCATGACAGGGCCTGAAAAACTGTTTTTT. Its protein is CASSMTGPEKLFF.

This chain uses TRBV6-6 with TRBJ1-2; TRBD1 might be the D (5 bases). The germline V and J ends were trimmed by 6 bases and 7 bases, with 21 bases remaining between them. The CDR3 sequence is 15 residues long. Looked up from germline, CDR1 is MNHNY and CDR2 is SVGAGI (reference sequence). The CDR3 reads CASSINPTAPSGYTF. In nucleotides, the CDR3 is TGTGCCAGCAGCATTAATCCGACAGCCCCTAGTGGCTACACCTTC.

The chain links TRBV5-1 to TRBJ2-2; 8 nucleotides agree with TRBD1. Germline assignment: CDR1 SGHRS and CDR2 YFSETQ. The ends lost 4 bases at V and 6 bases at J; junction bases unmatched: 5. The CDR3 has 14 amino acids. The CDR3 loop reads CASSHKQGAGELFF. CDR3 nucleotides: TGCGCCAGCAGCCATAAACAGGGGGCCGGGGAGCTGTTTTTT.

The chain employs TRBV28 and TRBJ1-5, with D possibly matching TRBD1 (6 bases). From germline, CDR1 is MDHEN and CDR2 SYDVKM. The V gene lost 2 bases and the J gene lost 6 bases, with 17 bases spanning the gap. This CDR3 has 16 amino acids. The CDR3 DNA sequence: TGTGCCAGCAGTTTAGGGGGGGGCGAGGTAGGTCAGCCCCAGCATTTT. Encoded protein: CASSLGGGEVGQPQHF.

The table lists this clone with a count of one. The chain recombines TRBV27 with TRBJ1-5; 7 nucleotides agree with TRBD1. Trimming took 2 bases from V and 6 from J; bases not matched to a gene: 4. This CDR3 comprises 14 residues. The germline gives CDR1 MNHEY, CDR2 SMNVEV (reference sequence). The CDR3 DNA is TGTGCCAGCAGTTTAGGCGACAGGGCTCAGCCCCAGCATTTT. This translates into CASSLGDRAQPQHF.

In its sample, this clone was seen once. The V gene is TRBV7-9, the J gene TRBJ2-1, with 14 positions matching TRBD2. The CDR3 is 17 amino acids. Losses at the gene ends were 5 bases for V and 2 bases for J; bases not matched to a gene: 5. Looked up from germline, CDR1 is SEHNR and CDR2 is FQNEAQ (reference sequence). CDR3 region: CASSSRLAGGPYNEQFF. The DNA for the CDR3 is TGTGCCAGCAGCAGCCGACTAGCGGGAGGGCCCTACAATGAGCAGTTCTTC.

The CDR3 here is CASSRTGTGVTEAFF. As DNA, the CDR3 is TGTGCCAGCAGCCGAACCGGGACAGGGGTAACTGAAGCTTTCTTT. The gene calls are TRBV11-1 and TRBJ1-1, with 10 bases matching TRBD1. V trimming: 5 bases; J trimming: 5 bases; junction bases outside the gene matches: 8. The length of the CDR3 is 15 residues. CDR1 SGHAT and CDR2 FQDESV come from the germline V gene (reference sequence). Full variable domain (rest looked up from reference TRBV11-1 and TRBJ1-1): EAEVAQSPRYKITEKSQAVAFWCDPISGHATLYWYRQILGQGPELLVQFQDESVVDDSQLPKDRFSAERLKGVDSTLKIQPAELGDSAMYLCASSRTGTGVTEAFFGQGTRLTVV.